A single sample is the source of the 10 T cell receptor beta chains below, sequenced in a study of cytomegalovirus exposure and HLA in healthy donors. The PCR ran on 60 Vbeta and 13 Jbeta primers. Clones were sequenced by immunoSEQ multiplex PCR, and TCRdb holds only the in-frame ones, with some missing. The sample records 100,000 to 150,000 clones, under 90% being singletons. Material: PBMCs. The source is a female donor in good health and CMV-seropositive.

The genes are TRBV4-1 and TRBJ1-2; a weak D match, TRBD1 (5 bases). This CDR3 spans 15 amino acids. Trimming took off 1 base at V and 2 bases at J, with 11 bases between the two ends. Germline CDR1 reads MGHRA; CDR2 reads YSYEKL. CDR3 coding DNA: TGCGCCAGCAGCCAAGTCTGGGGGGACAACTATGGCTACACCTTC. Residues: CASSQVWGDNYGYTF.

In its sample, this clone was seen once. The chain is built from TRBV7-9 and TRBJ2-1; unclear D gene. The V gene lost 1 base and the J gene lost 0 bases, with 13 bases spanning the gap. CDR3 length: 17 amino acids. The germline gives CDR1 SEHNR, CDR2 FQNEAQ (reference sequence). The CDR3 DNA is TGTGCCAGCAGCTTAGGTTCCGCGAGGAGCTCCTACAATGAGCAGTTCTTC. It translates to CASSLGSARSSYNEQFF. The whole variable domain, filled in from reference TRBV7-9 and TRBJ2-1, reads DTGVSQNPRHKITKRGQNVTFRCDPISEHNRLYWYRQTLGQGPEFLTYFQNEAQLEKSRLLSDRFSAERPKGSFSTLEIQRTEQGDSAMYLCASSLGSARSSYNEQFFGPGTRLTVL.

The V and J genes are TRBV7-9 and TRBJ2-5; TRBD2 might be the D (5 bases). The CDR3 length is 13 residues. Germline V lookup: CDR1 SEHNR, CDR2 FQNEAQ (reference sequence). Trimming removed 1 base from V and 5 bases from J, with 8 bases in between. Here the CDR3 reads CASSLGSGETQYF. CDR3 DNA: TGTGCCAGCAGCTTAGGGAGCGGCGAGACCCAGTACTTC.

This clone was seen a single time. The chain couples TRBV4-1 to TRBJ1-5, with D tentatively TRBD1 (6 bases). This CDR3 comprises 14 residues. Trimming cost V 4 bases and J 2 bases, with 9 bases left between them. Germline CDR1 and CDR2: MGHRA and YSYEKL. The CDR3 loop reads CASSPRTGNQPQHF. CDR3 bases: TGCGCCAGCAGCCCCCGGACAGGCAATCAGCCCCAGCATTTT.

J is TRBJ2-7 and V is TRBV10-1; a possible D gene is TRBD1 (6 bases). V was trimmed by 2 bases and J by 6 bases, leaving 11 bases between them. The CDR3 sequence is 13 residues long. Germline assignment: CDR1 WNHNN and CDR2 SYGVQD (reference sequence). CDR3 DNA sequence: TGCGCCAGCAGTGAGACAGGGTATAGCGAGCAGTACTTC. The encoded protein is CASSETGYSEQYF.

The chain carries TRBV25-1 and TRBJ2-1; possible D gene TRBD2, 7 bases. CDR3 length equals 16 residues. V shed 1 base and J shed 4 bases, with 14 bases lying between them. Germline V gene lookup returns CDR1 MGHDK and CDR2 SYGVNS. CDR3 region: CASSESRGAKYNEQFF. For the CDR3, the DNA is TGTGCCAGCAGTGAATCCCGGGGGGCCAAGTACAATGAGCAGTTCTTC.

This clone came up a few times. V and J are TRBV6-5 and TRBJ1-1; no clear D. Germline loops: CDR1 MNHEY, CDR2 SVGAGI. V lost 4 bases, J lost 6 bases, and 6 bases lay in between. The CDR3 spans 11 residues. The CDR3 loop reads CASSFRAEAFF. The CDR3 DNA follows: TGTGCCAGCAGTTTCCGGGCTGAAGCTTTCTTT.

This chain links TRBV4-2 with TRBJ2-5; 10 positions match TRBD1. Germline V gene lookup returns CDR1 LGHNA and CDR2 YNFKEQ. CDR3 length: 15 residues. V dropped 4 bases and J dropped 4; count of bases not matched to a gene: 6. The CDR3 reads CASSPQTGGLETQYF. The CDR3 DNA follows: TGTGCCAGCAGCCCCCAGACAGGGGGCTTAGAGACCCAGTACTTC.

V and J are TRBV10-3 and TRBJ1-2, with 11 bases matching TRBD1. This CDR3 is built from 14 residues. With V trimmed by 6 bases and J by 6 bases, 6 bases remained unmatched. Germline CDR1 ENHRY, CDR2 SYGVKD. The CDR3 bases are TGTGCCATCAGCCAGGACAGGGGGCGAGATGGCTACACCTTC. Translation gives CAISQDRGRDGYTF.

The chain uses TRBV5-1 and TRBJ2-3; TRBD2 matches at 10 bases. From germline, CDR1 is SGHRS and CDR2 YFSETQ. Germline trimming cut 3 bases from V and 0 bases from J; bases unmatched to any gene: 10. There are 18 residues in the CDR3. The CDR3 protein is CASSSLAGERFSTDTQYF. The CDR3 DNA sequence: TGCGCCAGCAGCTCTCTAGCGGGGGAACGATTCAGCACAGATACGCAGTATTTT.